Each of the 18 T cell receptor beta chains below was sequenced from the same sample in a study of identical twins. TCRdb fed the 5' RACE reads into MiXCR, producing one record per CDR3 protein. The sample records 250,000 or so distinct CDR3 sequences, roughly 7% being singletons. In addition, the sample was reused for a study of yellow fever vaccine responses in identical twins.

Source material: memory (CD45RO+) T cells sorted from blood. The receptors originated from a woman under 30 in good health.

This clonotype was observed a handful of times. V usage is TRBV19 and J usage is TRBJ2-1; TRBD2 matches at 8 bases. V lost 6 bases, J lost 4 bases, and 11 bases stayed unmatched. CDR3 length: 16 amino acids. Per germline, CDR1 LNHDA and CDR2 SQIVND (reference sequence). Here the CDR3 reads CASSIYGGASYNEQFF. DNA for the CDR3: TGTGCCAGTAGCATCTACGGGGGGGCGAGTTACAATGAGCAGTTCTTC.

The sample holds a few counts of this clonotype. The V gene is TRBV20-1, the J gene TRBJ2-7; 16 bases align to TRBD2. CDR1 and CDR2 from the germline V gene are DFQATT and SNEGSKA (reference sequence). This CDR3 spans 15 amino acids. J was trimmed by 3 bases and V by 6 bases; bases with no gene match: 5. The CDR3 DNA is TGCAGTGCGACCGGGACTAGCGGGAGGGACTACGAGCAGTACTTC. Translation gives CSATGTSGRDYEQYF.

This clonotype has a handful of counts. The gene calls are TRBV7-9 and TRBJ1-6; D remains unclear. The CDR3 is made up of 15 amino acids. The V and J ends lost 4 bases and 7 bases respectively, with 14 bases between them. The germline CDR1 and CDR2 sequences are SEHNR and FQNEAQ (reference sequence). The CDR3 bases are TGTGCCAGCAGCTCCAGGTCGAGCATCAATTCACCCCTCCACTTT. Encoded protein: CASSSRSSINSPLHF.

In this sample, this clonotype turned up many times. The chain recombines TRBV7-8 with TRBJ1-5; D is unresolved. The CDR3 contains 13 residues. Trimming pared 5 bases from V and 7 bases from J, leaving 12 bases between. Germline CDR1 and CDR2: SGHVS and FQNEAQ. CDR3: CASSQIFSQPQHF. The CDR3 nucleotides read TGTGCCAGCAGCCAAATATTTTCCCAGCCCCAGCATTTT.

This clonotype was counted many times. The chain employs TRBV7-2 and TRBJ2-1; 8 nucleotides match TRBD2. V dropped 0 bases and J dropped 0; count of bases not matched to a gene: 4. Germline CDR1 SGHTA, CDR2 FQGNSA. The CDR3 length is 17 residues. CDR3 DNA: TGTGCCAGCAGCTTAGCGGCTAGCGGGCCCTCCTACAATGAGCAGTTCTTC. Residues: CASSLAASGPSYNEQFF.

The CDR3 sequence is CASSLGTGPGQYV. DNA of the CDR3: TGTGCCAGCAGCTTGGGTACGGGCCCGGGGCAGTACGTC. The J gene is TRBJ2-7, the V gene TRBV5-6; D is ambiguous. CDR3 length equals 13 residues. Germline V gene data show CDR1 as SGHDT and CDR2 as YYEEEE. V lost 0 bases to trimming and J lost 9 bases, with 13 bases between them.

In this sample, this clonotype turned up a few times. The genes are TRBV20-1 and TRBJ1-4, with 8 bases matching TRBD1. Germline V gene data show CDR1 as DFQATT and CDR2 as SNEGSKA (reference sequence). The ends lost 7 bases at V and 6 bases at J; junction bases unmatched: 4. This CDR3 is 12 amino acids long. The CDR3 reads CSGSGQDEKLFF. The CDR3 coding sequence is TGCAGTGGATCGGGACAGGATGAAAAACTGTTTTTT.

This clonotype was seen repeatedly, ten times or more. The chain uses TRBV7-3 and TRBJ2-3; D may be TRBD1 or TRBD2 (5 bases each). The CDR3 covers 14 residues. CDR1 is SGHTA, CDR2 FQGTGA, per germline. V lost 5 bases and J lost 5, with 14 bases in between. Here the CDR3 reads CASSPAGAKDTQYF. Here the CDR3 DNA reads TGTGCCAGCAGCCCCGCCGGGGCCAAAGATACGCAGTATTTT.

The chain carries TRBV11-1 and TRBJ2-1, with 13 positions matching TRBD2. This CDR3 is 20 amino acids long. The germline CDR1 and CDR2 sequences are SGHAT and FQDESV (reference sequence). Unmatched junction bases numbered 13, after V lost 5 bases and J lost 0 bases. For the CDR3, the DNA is TGTGCCAGCAGCCGGTCCCCCGGACTAGCGGGGGCCAACTCCTACAATGAGCAGTTCTTC. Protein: CASSRSPGLAGANSYNEQFF.

CDR3 DNA: TGTGCCAGCTCAATAGCCGGGACTAGCGGCAATGAGCAGTTCTTC. It codes for CASSIAGTSGNEQFF. The rearrangement joins TRBV6-1 to TRBJ2-1, with 11 positions matching TRBD2. V was pared by 8 bases and J by 6 bases, with 9 bases of the junction left unmatched. Germline CDR1 MNHNS, CDR2 SASEGT. CDR3 length equals 15 residues.

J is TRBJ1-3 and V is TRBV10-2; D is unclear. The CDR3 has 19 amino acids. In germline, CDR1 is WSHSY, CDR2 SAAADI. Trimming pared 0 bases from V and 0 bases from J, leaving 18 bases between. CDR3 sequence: CASSESVGRQTSSGNTIYF. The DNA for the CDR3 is TGCGCCAGCAGTGAGTCAGTTGGGAGGCAGACGAGCTCTGGAAACACCATATATTTT.

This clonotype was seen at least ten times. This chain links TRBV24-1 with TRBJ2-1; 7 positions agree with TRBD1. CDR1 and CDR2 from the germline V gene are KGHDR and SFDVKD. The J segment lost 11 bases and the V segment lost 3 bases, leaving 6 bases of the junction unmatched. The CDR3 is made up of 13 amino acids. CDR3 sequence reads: CATSDRGPGKQFF. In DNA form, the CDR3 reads TGTGCCACCAGTGATAGGGGGCCGGGGAAGCAGTTCTTC.

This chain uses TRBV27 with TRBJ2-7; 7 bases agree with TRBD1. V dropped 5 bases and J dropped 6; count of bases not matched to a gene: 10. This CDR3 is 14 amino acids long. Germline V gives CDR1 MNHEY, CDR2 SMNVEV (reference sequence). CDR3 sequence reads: CASSRQGRKAEQYF. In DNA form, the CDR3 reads TGTGCCAGCAGTAGACAGGGAAGGAAGGCCGAGCAGTACTTC.

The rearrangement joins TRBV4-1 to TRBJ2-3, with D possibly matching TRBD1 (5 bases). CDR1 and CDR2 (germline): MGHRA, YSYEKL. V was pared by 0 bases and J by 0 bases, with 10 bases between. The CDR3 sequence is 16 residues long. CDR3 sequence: CASSQDGASSTDTQYF. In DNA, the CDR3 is TGCGCCAGCAGCCAAGATGGGGCTTCTAGCACAGATACGCAGTATTTT.

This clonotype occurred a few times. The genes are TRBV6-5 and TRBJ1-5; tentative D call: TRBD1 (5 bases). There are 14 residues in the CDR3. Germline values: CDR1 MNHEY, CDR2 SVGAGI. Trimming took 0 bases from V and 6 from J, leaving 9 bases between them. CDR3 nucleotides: TGTGCCAGCAGTTACTCTGGGGGGAGTCAGCCCCAGCATTTT. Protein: CASSYSGGSQPQHF.

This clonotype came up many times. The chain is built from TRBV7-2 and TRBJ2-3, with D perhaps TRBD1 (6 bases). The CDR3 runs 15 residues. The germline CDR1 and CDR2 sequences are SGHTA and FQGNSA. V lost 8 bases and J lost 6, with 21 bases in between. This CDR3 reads CASFLQGAKSDTQYF. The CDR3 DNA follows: TGTGCCAGCTTCCTACAGGGTGCGAAATCCGATACGCAGTATTTT.

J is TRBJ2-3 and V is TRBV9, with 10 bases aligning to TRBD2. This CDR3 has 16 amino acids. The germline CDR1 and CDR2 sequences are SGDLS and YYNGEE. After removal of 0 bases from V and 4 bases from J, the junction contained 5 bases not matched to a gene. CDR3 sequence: CASSVGASGGPDTQYF. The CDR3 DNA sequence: TGTGCCAGCAGCGTAGGGGCTAGCGGGGGACCAGATACGCAGTATTTT.

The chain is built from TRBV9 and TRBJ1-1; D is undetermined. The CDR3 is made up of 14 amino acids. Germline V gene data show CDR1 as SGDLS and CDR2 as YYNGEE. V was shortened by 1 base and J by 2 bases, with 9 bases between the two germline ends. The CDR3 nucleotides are TGTGCCAGCAGCGTAAGCCCCACAAACACTGAAGCTTTCTTT. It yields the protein CASSVSPTNTEAFF.